This section outlines one T cell receptor (beta chain) sequence together with its context. This table comes from immunoSEQ multiplex PCR, and its TCRdb copy is limited to in-frame clones, with some not included. The table lists about 88,000 clones, roughly 87% of them singletons. These data are taken from a study of blood T cell repertoires in COVID-19. Overall study context: COVID-19 samples collected from the United States, Italy and Spain covered acute and convalescent phases.

The CDR3 is made up of 12 amino acids. Trimming shortened V by 3 bases and J by 4 bases, and 9 bases separated the two germline ends. Germline lookup yields CDR1 SQVTM and CDR2 ANQGSEA. The V call is TRBV29-1, the J call TRBJ1-2; D ambiguous. This TCR was sampled from a male donor with acute or convalescent COVID-19. Sequencing was performed on peripheral blood. CDR3 sequence: CSVDPSVYGYTF. Written as DNA, the CDR3 is TGCAGCGTTGACCCCAGCGTCTATGGCTACACCTTC.